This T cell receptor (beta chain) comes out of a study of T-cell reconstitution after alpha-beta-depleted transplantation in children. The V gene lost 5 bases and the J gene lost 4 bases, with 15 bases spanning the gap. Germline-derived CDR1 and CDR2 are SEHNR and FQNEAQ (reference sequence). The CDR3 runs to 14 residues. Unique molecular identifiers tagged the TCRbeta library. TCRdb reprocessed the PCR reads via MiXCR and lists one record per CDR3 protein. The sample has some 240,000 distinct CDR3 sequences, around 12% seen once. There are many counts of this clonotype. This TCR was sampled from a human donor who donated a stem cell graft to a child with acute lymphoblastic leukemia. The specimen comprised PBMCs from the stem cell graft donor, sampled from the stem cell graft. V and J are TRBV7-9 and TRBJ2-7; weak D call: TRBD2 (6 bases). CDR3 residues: CASSPEGRMYEQYF. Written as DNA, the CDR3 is TGTGCCAGCAGCCCGGAGGGACGGATGTACGAGCAGTACTTC.